Sequencing of this T cell receptor (beta chain) was carried out in a study of T-cell memory formation after mild COVID-19. Background on the study: Largely donor-specific TCR clusters were found.

This clonotype came up a few times. This CDR3 is built from 15 residues. Germline V CDR1 and CDR2: SEHNR, FQNEAQ (reference sequence). V lost 1 base and J 6 bases, leaving 13 bases between the germline ends. Using its own MiXCR run on the 5' RACE reads, TCRdb lists one record per CDR3 protein. The sample yields around 500,000 distinct CDR3 sequences, roughly 18% seen once. The sample taken for sequencing was PBMCs or a T cell subset sorted from them (not recorded which). The chain couples TRBV7-9 to TRBJ2-1; a weak D match, TRBD1 (5 bases). The origin of this receptor is an adult woman who had mild COVID-19 (a few samples of this study predate the infection). Cell type and time point are not known. This CDR3 is CASSLGVGPPNEQFF. CDR3 DNA sequence: TGTGCCAGCAGCTTAGGGGTGGGGCCCCCCAATGAGCAGTTCTTC. The full variable domain, completed using reference TRBV7-9 and TRBJ2-1, is DTGVSQNPRHKITKRGQNVTFRCDPISEHNRLYWYRQTLGQGPEFLTYFQNEAQLEKSRLLSDRFSAERPKGSFSTLEIQRTEQGDSAMYLCASSLGVGPPNEQFFGPGTRLTVL.